Given below is one T cell receptor (beta chain) in context. These data come from a study of T cell changes during pregnancy in multiple sclerosis. Clones were sequenced by immunoSEQ multiplex PCR, and TCRdb holds only the in-frame ones, with some missing. In the table there are around 51,000 clones, around 93% of which are singletons. The germline V and J ends were trimmed by 0 bases and 0 bases, with 12 bases remaining between them. The CDR3 has 17 residues. Germline lookup yields CDR1 LGHNA and CDR2 YSLEER. The TCR comes from a female donor with multiple sclerosis, enrolled in a pregnancy study. Sequences were derived from peripheral blood, sampled in the second trimester of pregnancy. The chain recombines TRBV4-3 with TRBJ1-3; D remains unclear. In DNA form, the CDR3 reads TGCGCCAGCAGCCAAGATGCCCAGGATTACTCTGGAAACACCATATATTTT. Protein sequence: CASSQDAQDYSGNTIYF.